This T cell receptor (beta chain) comes out of a study of CD8 T cells in Susac syndrome. A quantity of about 0.45 to 1 ug RNA underwent reverse transcription using random hexamers. A single record per CDR3 protein comes from TCRdb applying MiXCR to the immunoSEQ multiplex PCR reads. Of hundreds of thousands of distinct CDR3 sequences in the sample, about 94% are singletons; the top ten hold 0.055% to 0.075%. The CDR3 runs 13 residues. Trimming shortened V by 4 bases and J by 4 bases, and 7 bases separated the two germline ends. Germline CDR1 is SNHLY and CDR2 is FYNNEI. This TCR was sampled from a human donor with multiple sclerosis. The chain is built from TRBV2 and TRBJ1-4, with TRBD1 as a possible D gene (5 bases). Sequenced sample: CD4+ T cells from PBMCs. CDR3 in amino acids: CASSGQYNEKLFF. The CDR3 region has the DNA TGTGCCAGCAGTGGACAGTATAATGAAAAACTGTTTTTT. Using reference TRBV2 and TRBJ1-4 for the parts outside the CDR3, the full variable domain is EPEVTQTPSHQVTQMGQEVILRCVPISNHLYFYWYRQILGQKVEFLVSFYNNEISEKSEIFDDQFSVERPDGSNFTLKIRSTKLEDSAMYFCASSGQYNEKLFFGSGTQLSVL.